The TCR beta chain described here comes from a study of CD8+CD57+ T cells in acquired aplastic anemia. Study-wide background: The sorted CD4+ and CD8+ cells yielded an average around 3 ug of DNA. Roughly 11 million reads were obtained on average for healthy donor CD4+ cells. Study-level results: There were around 28 CD8+ CDR3 sequences that occurred in both patients and controls.

Worth noting for this clonotype: Its matching antigen is unknown. One end of the junction does not line up with germline, which may come from a read error.

Germline V gene data show CDR1 as SQVTM and CDR2 as ANQGSEA. The CDR3 has 12 amino acids. TCR beta VDJ combinations and CDR3 sequences were profiled from genomic DNA. A single record per CDR3 protein comes from TCRdb applying MiXCR to the reads. The top ten clones hold 8.4% of a sample with more than 100,000 distinct CDR3 sequences, around two fifths of them seen once. The material sequenced was sorted CD4+, CD8+, or CD8+CD57+ T cells (not recorded which) from PBMCs. The V and J genes are TRBV29-1 and TRBJ2-7; D gene uncertain. This TCR was sampled from a human donor in good health, serving as a control. CDR3 nucleotide sequence: TGCAGCGTTCGTAGGGCCTCCTACGAGCCGTACTTC. Protein sequence: CSVRRASYEPYF.